The 27 T cell receptor beta chains below were found in one sample sequenced in a study of blood T cell repertoires in COVID-19. The data were produced by immunoSEQ multiplex PCR, yet TCRdb's version contains in-frame clones alone and is incomplete. This sample has about 160,000 clones; 80% occur once, and the top ten carry 3% to 4%. Sequencing was carried out using PBMCs or T cells enriched from blood (not recorded which). Receptor source: a woman aged 55-69 years who had recovered from COVID-19.

J is TRBJ1-2 and V is TRBV5-6; tentative D call: TRBD1 (6 bases). Germline V CDR1 and CDR2: SGHDT, YYEEEE. V shed 4 bases and J shed 5 bases, with 18 bases lying between them. CDR3 size: 15 residues. Here the CDR3 DNA reads TGTGCCAGCAGCCTCCGGGACACGTCTCCATATGGCTACACCTTC. Translated: CASSLRDTSPYGYTF. Variable domain in full (rest from reference TRBV5-6 and TRBJ1-2): DAGVTQSPTHLIKTRGQQVTLRCSPKSGHDTVSWYQQALGQGPQFIFQYYEEEERQRGNFPDRFSGHQFPNYSSELNVNALLLGDSALYLCASSLRDTSPYGYTFGSGTRLTVV.

The V and J genes are TRBV3-1 (or the pseudogene TRBV3-2) and TRBJ1-1, with 7 nucleotides matching TRBD1. Germline loops: CDR1 LGHDT, CDR2 YNNKEL (reference sequence). The CDR3 spans 19 residues. The J segment lost 4 bases and the V segment lost 0 bases, leaving 17 bases of the junction unmatched. The CDR3 DNA reads as TGTGCCAGCAGCCAAGATTGGGCGGGGAGACAGGGCCGGGGCACTGAAGCTTTCTTT. Protein product: CASSQDWAGRQGRGTEAFF.

The chain has TRBV5-4 and TRBJ2-1, with 8 nucleotides matching TRBD2. V shed 7 bases, J shed 0 bases, and the junction held 6 bases outside the gene matches. CDR3 length: 15 amino acids. CDR1 and CDR2 from the germline V gene are SGHNT and YYREEE (reference sequence). In DNA, the CDR3 is TGTGCCAGCGTCGCGGGGGGTAACTCCTACAATGAGCAGTTCTTC. Its translation: CASVAGGNSYNEQFF.

This chain joins TRBV6-5 and TRBJ2-1, with 7 bases identical to TRBD2. CDR1 MNHEY and CDR2 SVGAGI come from the germline V gene. This CDR3 region has 13 residues. V gave up 7 bases and J gave up 7 bases; unmatched junction bases: 7. The chain's CDR3 is CASNPGLVNEQFF. CDR3 coding DNA: TGTGCCAGCAACCCAGGACTAGTTAATGAGCAGTTCTTC.

The chain recombines TRBV6-5 with TRBJ1-5, with D possibly being TRBD1 (6 bases). CDR1 is MNHEY and CDR2 is SVGAGI in the germline V gene. The CDR3 extends over 14 amino acids. V gave up 6 bases and J gave up 2 bases, with 11 bases separating them. As DNA, the CDR3 is TGTGCCAGCAGCCCAAACAGGGGCAATCAGCCCCAGCATTTT. Its translation: CASSPNRGNQPQHF.

This clone occurred once. This rearrangement joins TRBV19 to TRBJ1-3; D is possibly TRBD1 (5 bases). The CDR3 runs to 14 residues. V lost 3 bases and J lost 1, with 7 bases in between. Germline CDR1 and CDR2: LNHDA and SQIVND (reference sequence). The CDR3 DNA reads as TGTGCCAGTAGTATGCAGGGTTCTGGAAACACCATATATTTT. Protein: CASSMQGSGNTIYF. Full variable domain (remainder filled in from reference TRBV19 and TRBJ1-3): DGGITQSPKYLFRKEGQNVTLSCEQNLNHDAMYWYRQDPGQGLRLIYYSQIVNDFQKGDIAEGYSVSREKKESFPLTVTSAQKNPTAFYLCASSMQGSGNTIYFGEGSWLTVV.

V and J are TRBV6-2 or TRBV6-3 and TRBJ2-3; D might be TRBD1 (6 bases). The V gene's germline CDR1 is MNHEY and CDR2 SVGEGT. The V gene lost 4 bases and the J gene lost 4 bases, with 9 bases spanning the gap. The CDR3 runs to 13 residues. Here the CDR3 reads CASSSTGPDTQYF. In DNA, the CDR3 is TGTGCCAGCAGTTCAACAGGGCCAGATACGCAGTATTTT.

The chain uses TRBV19 and TRBJ1-2; 10 bases line up with TRBD1. CDR1 is LNHDA, CDR2 SQIVND, per germline (reference sequence). This CDR3 spans 15 amino acids. V was pared by 6 bases and J by 3 bases, with 7 bases of the junction left unmatched. The CDR3 spells CASRRQGALDYGYTF. CDR3 bases: TGTGCCAGTAGACGACAGGGGGCGTTGGACTATGGCTACACCTTC.

The chain employs TRBV4-1 and TRBJ1-6, with TRBD1 matching over 7 bases. V shed 1 base, J shed 5 bases, and the junction held 8 bases outside the gene matches. The CDR3 is 17 amino acids. The germline gives CDR1 MGHRA, CDR2 YSYEKL. The CDR3 spells CASSQVPRQGNNSPLHF. The CDR3, as DNA: TGCGCCAGCAGCCAAGTCCCCAGACAGGGTAATAATTCACCCCTCCACTTT.

The rearrangement uses TRBV23-1 and TRBJ1-2; 7 nucleotides agree with TRBD1. TRBV23-1 has ORF status, its function being uncertain. The CDR3 spans 16 residues. V shed 6 bases and J 4 bases; nucleotides not matched to a gene: 14. CDR3 sequence reads: CASRGTVSSQVYGYTF. The CDR3 DNA sequence: TGCGCCAGCAGAGGGACAGTCTCGTCCCAAGTCTATGGCTACACCTTC.

Note on this clone: An end of the junction differs from the germline gene, which may be a read error. The chain couples TRBV10-3 to TRBJ1-3, with TRBD1 as a possible D gene (6 bases). The CDR3 covers 15 residues. Germline V gene sequence: CDR1 ENHRY, CDR2 SYGVKD. The CDR3 protein is CATSVRGGSGNTIYF. The CDR3 nucleotides are TGTGCCACCAGTGTGAGAGGGGGAAGTGGAAACACCATATATTTT.

The chain is built from TRBV2 and TRBJ1-5; D perhaps matches TRBD1 (5 bases). V lost 6 bases to trimming and J lost 7 bases, with 22 bases between them. CDR1 SNHLY and CDR2 FYNNEI come from the germline V gene. The CDR3 spans 16 residues. This chain's CDR3 is CASRFGDSSSRQPQHF. CDR3 DNA: TGTGCCAGCAGATTCGGAGACAGTTCGTCTAGGCAGCCCCAGCATTTT. The complete variable domain, with remaining parts taken from reference TRBV2 and TRBJ1-5, reads EPEVTQTPSHQVTQMGQEVILRCVPISNHLYFYWYRQILGQKVEFLVSFYNNEISEKSEIFDDQFSVERPDGSNFTLKIRSTKLEDSAMYFCASRFGDSSSRQPQHFGDGTRLSIL.

The chain joins TRBV9 to TRBJ1-2; D is perhaps TRBD1 (6 bases). The germline V gene has CDR1 SGDLS and CDR2 YYNGEE. V lost 3 bases and J lost 8, with 11 bases in between. The CDR3 has 12 amino acids. The CDR3 nucleotides are TGTGCCAGCAGCGGCATAGGGGGAGGCTACACCTTC. It specifies CASSGIGGGYTF.

In this sample, this clone turned up a few times. The chain joins TRBV7-9 to TRBJ1-2; D is undetermined. The germline V gene has CDR1 SEHNR and CDR2 FQNEAQ (reference sequence). The germline V and J ends were trimmed by 0 bases and 2 bases, with 22 bases remaining between them. The CDR3 totals 19 residues. The CDR3 spells CASSLAEEWLLDGNYGYTF. DNA for the CDR3: TGTGCCAGCAGCTTAGCGGAGGAGTGGCTTTTAGATGGAAACTATGGCTACACCTTC.

The chain has TRBV24-1 and TRBJ1-1; 9 bases are a match to TRBD1. Looked up from germline, CDR1 is KGHDR and CDR2 is SFDVKD. This CDR3 is 15 amino acids long. Trimming removed 3 bases from V and 5 bases from J; junction bases left unmatched: 6. As DNA, the CDR3 is TGTGCCACCAGTGATCCCACAGGGGGCAGGACTGAAGCTTTCTTT. Amino acids: CATSDPTGGRTEAFF.

The table lists this clone with a count of one. V gene TRBV7-3 combines with J gene TRBJ2-3, with 9 bases that match TRBD2. V shed 5 bases, J shed 6 bases, and the junction held 6 bases outside the gene matches. The CDR3 is made up of 14 amino acids. The germline V gene encodes CDR1 SGHTA and CDR2 FQGTGA. The CDR3 is CASSRGGAMDTQYF. The CDR3, as DNA: TGTGCCAGCAGCCGCGGGGGGGCCATGGATACGCAGTATTTT.

In this sample, this clone turned up once. V usage is TRBV5-1 and J usage is TRBJ1-1, with 8 bases matching TRBD1. The V gene's germline CDR1 is SGHRS and CDR2 YFSETQ. V lost 3 bases and J lost 0; bases outside the gene matches: 4. This CDR3 is built from 15 residues. CDR3 nucleotides: TGCGCCAGCAGCTGGACAGGGAAAATGAACACTGAAGCTTTCTTT. Its protein product is CASSWTGKMNTEAFF.

The chain uses TRBV11-2 and TRBJ2-1, with D possibly being TRBD1 (6 bases). This CDR3 region has 14 residues. V was pared by 5 bases and J by 2 bases, with 10 bases between. Germline lookup yields CDR1 SGHAT and CDR2 FQNNGV. In DNA form, the CDR3 reads TGTGCCAGCAGCGCAGGACAGACCTACAATGAGCAGTTCTTC. Amino acid sequence: CASSAGQTYNEQFF. Full variable domain (missing parts from reference TRBV11-2 and TRBJ2-1): EAGVAQSPRYKIIEKRQSVAFWCNPISGHATLYWYQQILGQGPKLLIQFQNNGVVDDSQLPKDRFSAERLKGVDSTLKIQPAKLEDSAVYLCASSAGQTYNEQFFGPGTRLTVL.

This clone is classed as medium-sized. The chain carries TRBV14 and TRBJ1-2, with TRBD1 identical over 7 bases. Trimming took 0 bases from V and 1 from J; bases not matched to a gene: 8. The germline gives CDR1 SGHDN, CDR2 FVKESK. The CDR3 has 17 amino acids. In DNA form, the CDR3 reads TGTGCCAGCAGCCAAGAGGCCTGGCAGGGGGTTAACTATGGCTACACCTTC. Its translation is CASSQEAWQGVNYGYTF. The full variable domain, in which reference TRBV14 and TRBJ1-2 provide the parts outside the CDR3, is EAGVTQFPSHSVIEKGQTVTLRCDPISGHDNLYWYRRVMGKEIKFLLHFVKESKQDESGMPNNRFLAERTGGTYSTLKVQPAELEDSGVYFCASSQEAWQGVNYGYTFGSGTRLTVV.

V gene TRBV13 combines with J gene TRBJ2-5; perhaps TRBD1 as D (6 bases). The V and J ends lost 4 bases and 2 bases respectively, with 11 bases between them. CDR3 length: 14 amino acids. The V gene's germline CDR1 is PRHDT and CDR2 FYEKMQ (reference sequence). The DNA of the CDR3 is TGTGCCAGCAGCTCCGGGACACCTCAAGAGACCCAGTACTTC. This sequence encodes CASSSGTPQETQYF.

V usage is TRBV5-6 and J usage is TRBJ2-2; 7 bases are shared with TRBD1. Germline V gene sequence: CDR1 SGHDT, CDR2 YYEEEE. The CDR3 covers 14 residues. The V gene end was trimmed by 0 bases and the J gene end by 8 bases; junction bases not matched to a gene: 4. The CDR3 bases are TGTGCCAGCAGCTTGGGAGACAGGGCAGGGGAGCTGTTTTTT. It yields the protein CASSLGDRAGELFF.

The chain uses TRBV5-1 and TRBJ1-6, with TRBD1 matching over 9 bases. CDR3 length equals 16 residues. J gave up 6 bases and V 7 bases, and 11 bases lay outside the gene matches. Per germline, CDR1 SGHRS and CDR2 YFSETQ. The CDR3 DNA follows: TGCGCCAGCCGTAATAATCCGGGACAGGGTAATTCACCCCTCCACTTT. Translation: CASRNNPGQGNSPLHF.

This chain uses TRBV24-1 with TRBJ1-5; 8 nucleotides line up with TRBD1. CDR3 size: 17 residues. V lost 4 bases to trimming and J lost 0 bases; unmatched junction nucleotides: 7. CDR1 is KGHDR, CDR2 SFDVKD, per germline. CDR3 loop: CATSDHRGTYSNQPQHF. The CDR3 DNA sequence: TGTGCCACCAGTGACCACAGGGGGACTTATAGCAATCAGCCCCAGCATTTT.

The rearrangement joins TRBV19 to TRBJ2-3, with D possibly matching TRBD1 (6 bases). CDR1 and CDR2 from the germline V gene are LNHDA and SQIVND (reference sequence). This CDR3 is 14 amino acids long. Between the trimmed V and J ends, which lost 5 bases and 1 base, there was a span of 10 bases. Written as DNA, the CDR3 is TGTGCCAGTAGTCCGCGACAGGGCACAGATACGCAGTATTTT. It encodes CASSPRQGTDTQYF.

CDR3 amino acids: CASSYTQGAGTEAFF. The CDR3, as DNA: TGCGCCAGCAGTTATACACAGGGGGCAGGCACTGAAGCTTTCTTT. The rearrangement links TRBV5-1 to TRBJ1-1; the match to TRBD1 covers 9 bases. The trim removed 5 bases at V and 4 bases at J, leaving 9 bases unmatched. Germline CDR1 is SGHRS and CDR2 is YFSETQ. The length of the CDR3 is 15 residues.

This clone appeared once. The rearrangement uses TRBV6-1 and TRBJ1-1; maybe TRBD1 (5 bases). Trimming pared 2 bases from V and 11 bases from J, leaving 15 bases between. Germline CDR1 is MNHNS and CDR2 is SASEGT. The CDR3 is made up of 13 amino acids. CDR3 DNA: TGTGCCAGCAGTGAATCCCCGGGGGTATGGGCTTTCTTT. This gives the protein CASSESPGVWAFF.

As DNA, the CDR3 is TGTGCCAGTAGGCCAGGGGGCGAACCCCTCCACTTT. Translation: CASRPGGEPLHF. This chain connects TRBV19 to TRBJ1-6; TRBD1 matches at 8 bases. The CDR3 covers 12 residues. CDR1 LNHDA and CDR2 SQIVND come from the germline V gene (reference sequence). Unmatched junction bases numbered 4, after V lost 6 bases and J lost 12 bases.